This TCR beta chain was obtained from a study of shared clonotypes between healthy human individuals. Study-wide context: The study used three CD4 naive, three CD4 memory, two CD8 naive and one CD8 memory plate per donor.

Clones were sequenced by immunoSEQ multiplex PCR, and TCRdb holds only the in-frame ones, with some missing. The table shows about 2.3 million clones, with 92% occurring only once. The CDR3 is 16 residues long. The germline gives CDR1 SGHDT, CDR2 YYEEEE. V was clipped by 4 bases and J by 0 bases, with 14 bases between them. Sample: naive CD4+ T cells from PBMCs. Stated subset: CD45RA+ positively selected. The sequence came from a man younger than 35 in good health. Some clones in this sample may be carry-over from other donors' samples. The rearrangement joins TRBV5-6 to TRBJ2-1; D not certain. This CDR3 is CASSPRDWSSYNEQFF. CDR3 nucleotide sequence: TGTGCCAGCAGCCCTAGAGACTGGAGCTCCTACAATGAGCAGTTCTTC.